Below, one T cell receptor (beta chain) is given with its context. The antigen is not known. This specimen belongs to a study of cytomegalovirus exposure and HLA in healthy donors. Study-level information: The platform used for the approximately 130 validation repertoires matched that of the 600 to 800 first-cohort repertoires, a later analysis reported. General observations from the study: The study recorded more than 150 TCR beta chains that were cytomegalovirus-associated.

The assay was immunoSEQ multiplex PCR, and TCRdb's table has in-frame clones only and misses some. Here the sample spans roughly 150,000 clones, about 94% being singletons. The CDR3 contains 14 residues. The J segment lost 5 bases and the V segment lost 6 bases, leaving 8 bases of the junction unmatched. The germline CDR1 and CDR2 sequences are SNHLY and FYNNEI. This receptor was obtained from a young man in good health and CMV-seropositive. Sequences were obtained from PBMCs. This chain uses TRBV2 with TRBJ2-5, with 8 positions matching TRBD2. The CDR3 loop is CASRPGTSPETQYF. The CDR3 bases are TGTGCCAGCAGACCCGGGACTAGTCCCGAGACCCAGTACTTC. Supplemented by reference TRBV2 and TRBJ2-5, the full variable domain reads EPEVTQTPSHQVTQMGQEVILRCVPISNHLYFYWYRQILGQKVEFLVSFYNNEISEKSEIFDDQFSVERPDGSNFTLKIRSTKLEDSAMYFCASRPGTSPETQYFGPGTRLLVL.